This T cell receptor (beta chain) stems from a study of T cell responses to AZD1222 COVID-19 vaccine. Profiling relied on immunoSEQ multiplex PCR, and the TCRdb table lists in-frame clones only, not all of them. The profile shows some 130,000 clones, around 90% of them singletons. Note on this clone: Antigen: not known.

Study-wide points: Donor demographics were predominantly white British with a female majority; clonal diversity may be underestimated. Variant regions that are unmutated are reportedly the target of nearly half of spike-specific TCRs. Rises in breadth and depth of Spike-specific TCRs came after two AZD1222 doses. Researchers report vaccine-associated CD4 TCRs spanning spike, with dominance at 160-218 and 743-854.

This receptor was obtained from an adult in good health. Sequences were derived from peripheral blood, sampled on day 0 of AZD1222 vaccination.

The CDR3: CASSQEWGRRVNTEAFF. In DNA form, the CDR3 reads TGTGCCAGCAGCCAAGAGTGGGGCCGGAGGGTGAACACTGAAGCTTTCTTT. The chain uses TRBV3-1 (or the pseudogene TRBV3-2) and TRBJ1-1; D is possibly TRBD1 (5 bases). V lost 0 bases, J lost 0 bases, and 14 bases lay in between. Per the germline V gene, CDR1 is LGHDT and CDR2 is YNNKEL (reference sequence). The CDR3 is 17 amino acids.